The next 7 T cell receptor beta chains were all read from a single sample in a study of T cell responses to AZD1222 COVID-19 vaccine. Clones were read by immunoSEQ multiplex PCR, and TCRdb kept only the in-frame ones, dropping some. The table includes fewer than 150,000 clones, approximately 86% detected once. Sequenced here: peripheral blood, sampled 28 days after the second AZD1222 dose. All receptors come from an adult who received the AZD1222 COVID-19 vaccine.

This clone was recorded only once. V is TRBV4-2 and J is TRBJ1-4, with D possibly being TRBD1 (5 bases). Germline values: CDR1 LGHNA, CDR2 YNFKEQ. The V gene lost 3 bases and the J gene lost 6 bases, with 11 bases spanning the gap. The CDR3 has 14 residues. Here the CDR3 DNA reads TGTGCCAGCAGCCAGCAGGGCGGCGATGAAAAACTGTTTTTT. Translating gives CASSQQGGDEKLFF.

This rearrangement joins TRBV6-1 to TRBJ2-7, with 9 bases aligning to TRBD2. The CDR3 covers 16 residues. V dropped 6 bases and J dropped 7; count of bases not matched to a gene: 16. The V gene's germline CDR1 is MNHNS and CDR2 SASEGT. The CDR3 sequence: CASRELAGDTTREQYF. DNA for the CDR3: TGTGCCAGCAGAGAATTAGCGGGAGACACCACGAGGGAGCAGTACTTC.

This clone was seen only once. The J gene is TRBJ2-2, the V gene TRBV7-8; D may be TRBD2 (6 bases). Germline CDR1 is SGHVS and CDR2 is FQNEAQ. V lost 5 bases to trimming and J lost 3 bases, with 7 bases between them. CDR3 length: 13 amino acids. As DNA, the CDR3 is TGTGCCAGCAGCCGCGGGGACACCGGGGAGCTGTTTTTT. Residues: CASSRGDTGELFF.

This clone was counted a few times. The CDR3 DNA reads TGCGCCAGCAGCCTCCTTCACAGACAGCTTATGGGCTCCTACGAGCAGTACTTC. Translation gives CASSLLHRQLMGSYEQYF. The V and J genes are TRBV5-1 and TRBJ2-7, with D tentatively TRBD1 (5 bases). The ends were cut back, 4 bases at V and 0 bases at J, with 23 bases in the middle. The CDR3 is 18 residues long. CDR1 is SGHRS and CDR2 is YFSETQ in the germline V gene. Full variable domain (outside the CDR3, taken from reference TRBV5-1 and TRBJ2-7): KAGVTQTPRYLIKTRGQQVTLSCSPISGHRSVSWYQQTPGQGLQFLFEYFSETQRNKGNFPGRFSGRQFSNSRSEMNVSTLELGDSALYLCASSLLHRQLMGSYEQYFGPGTRLTVT.

V is TRBV28 and J is TRBJ2-4; D gene uncertain. The length of the CDR3 is 16 residues. CDR1 and CDR2 from the germline V gene are MDHEN and SYDVKM. V was pared by 2 bases and J by 0 bases, with 11 bases between. For the CDR3, the DNA is TGTGCCAGCAGTTTACCGACATATGGAGCCAAAAACATTCAGTACTTC. Protein: CASSLPTYGAKNIQYF. The entire variable domain, with the rest obtained from reference TRBV28 and TRBJ2-4, is as follows: DVKVTQSSRYLVKRTGEKVFLECVQDMDHENMFWYRQDPGLGLRLIYFSYDVKMKEKGDIPEGYSVSREKKERFSLILESASTNQTSMYLCASSLPTYGAKNIQYFGAGTRLSVL.

The chain has TRBV18 and TRBJ2-3, with D possibly matching TRBD1 (6 bases). The CDR3 runs to 15 residues. V was cut by 2 bases and J by 0 bases, with 9 bases left in between. Germline V lookup: CDR1 KGHSH, CDR2 LQKENI. The CDR3 spells CASSPVGASTDTQYF. For the CDR3, the DNA is TGTGCCAGCTCACCAGTGGGGGCTAGCACAGATACGCAGTATTTT. Filled out from reference TRBV18 and TRBJ2-3, the complete variable domain reads NAGVMQNPRHLVRRRGQEARLRCSPMKGHSHVYWYRQLPEEGLKFMVYLQKENIIDESGMPKERFSAEFPKEGPSILRIQQVVRGDSAAYFCASSPVGASTDTQYFGPGTRLTVL.

This clone has only a few counts. V and J are TRBV25-1 and TRBJ2-7; TRBD1 is a possible D gene (5 bases). Per the germline V gene, CDR1 is MGHDK and CDR2 is SYGVNS. V was trimmed by 6 bases and J by 5 bases, leaving 14 bases between them. The CDR3 is 13 amino acids. The CDR3, as DNA: TGTGCCAGCAGGCGTCAGGGTCTCCACGAGCAGTACTTC. Amino acid sequence: CASRRQGLHEQYF.